The 25 T cell receptor beta chains below were found in one sample sequenced in a study of T-cell memory formation after mild COVID-19. From the 5' RACE reads, TCRdb called clonotypes with MiXCR, one entry per CDR3 protein. The table shows 500,000 to 650,000 distinct CDR3 sequences, with about a fifth occurring only once. Sequenced material: PBMCs or a T cell subset sorted from them (not recorded which). The receptors were sampled from an adult woman who had mild COVID-19 (a few samples of this study predate the infection). Cell type and time point are not known.

The V and J genes are TRBV12-5 and TRBJ2-1, with D perhaps TRBD2 (5 bases). Germline CDR1 reads LGHNT; CDR2 reads FRNRAP. CDR3 length: 17 amino acids. The ends were cut back, 0 bases at V and 7 bases at J, with 19 bases in the middle. This CDR3 reads CASGLVMGESAWNEQFF. The DNA for the CDR3 is TGTGCTAGTGGTTTGGTAATGGGAGAATCGGCGTGGAATGAGCAGTTCTTC.

A few counts support this clonotype. The genes are TRBV7-2 and TRBJ1-2, with a tentative D call TRBD1 (6 bases). CDR3 length equals 15 residues. V lost 5 bases and J 8 bases, leaving 21 bases between the germline ends. Germline V gene data show CDR1 as SGHTA and CDR2 as FQGNSA. The CDR3 DNA follows: TGTGCCAGCAGCCCCGGGGGGGGCAGGGGTGAGGGCTACACCTTC. Amino acid sequence: CASSPGGGRGEGYTF.

The chain joins TRBV12-3 or TRBV12-4 to TRBJ1-5; D is possibly TRBD1 (5 bases). CDR3 length: 15 amino acids. The V and J ends lost 3 bases and 1 base respectively, with 10 bases between them. CDR3 in DNA: TGTGCCAGCAGTTTTGGGACCTTAAGCAATCAGCCCCAGCATTTT. This codes for CASSFGTLSNQPQHF.

Many counts were recorded for this clonotype. V is TRBV18 and J is TRBJ1-2; unclear D gene. Per germline, CDR1 KGHSH and CDR2 LQKENI. The V gene lost 6 bases and the J gene lost 5 bases, with 13 bases spanning the gap. The CDR3 sequence is 13 residues long. CDR3 sequence: CASSLDLSYGYTF. CDR3 coding DNA: TGTGCCAGCTCGCTAGATCTCTCTTATGGCTACACCTTC.

This clonotype was detected a few times. The rearrangement links TRBV20-1 to TRBJ1-5; D is perhaps TRBD1 (6 bases). V was shortened by 5 bases and J by 3 bases, with 20 bases between the two germline ends. The length of the CDR3 is 16 residues. Germline assignment: CDR1 DFQATT and CDR2 SNEGSKA (reference sequence). The CDR3 here is CSAPVRGEVDNQPQHF. CDR3 nucleotide sequence: TGCAGTGCTCCCGTCAGGGGCGAGGTGGACAATCAGCCCCAGCATTTT.

This clonotype was seen a handful of times. This chain links TRBV12-3 or TRBV12-4 with TRBJ2-2; 7 bases match TRBD1. The V segment lost 7 bases and the J segment 6 bases; nucleotides outside the gene matches: 8. The CDR3 consists of 14 residues. CDR3: CASTLSTGPGELFF. The CDR3 DNA follows: TGTGCCAGCACCCTATCGACAGGGCCCGGGGAGCTGTTTTTT.

In this sample, this clonotype turned up many times. The genes are TRBV11-2 and TRBJ2-1; D is unresolved. Germline assignment: CDR1 SGHAT and CDR2 FQNNGV. The CDR3 covers 13 residues. V lost 2 bases and J lost 4, with 6 bases in between. The CDR3 DNA sequence: TGTGCCAGCAGCTTATCCGGTTACAATGAGCAGTTCTTC. It yields the protein CASSLSGYNEQFF.

This clonotype was observed a few times. V usage is TRBV5-6 and J usage is TRBJ1-1; D not certain. The CDR3 extends over 17 amino acids. In germline, CDR1 is SGHDT, CDR2 YYEEEE. Trimming took off 8 bases at V and 3 bases at J, with 26 bases between the two ends. CDR3 sequence: CAREFGPPTVGDTEAFF. The CDR3 DNA reads as TGTGCCAGAGAATTTGGTCCCCCTACGGTGGGCGACACTGAAGCTTTCTTT.

This clonotype was observed a few times. The V and J genes are TRBV24-1 and TRBJ1-1; D unresolved. The CDR3 is 13 amino acids. Germline V gene data show CDR1 as KGHDR and CDR2 as SFDVKD. The V end was cut by 2 bases, the J end by 10 bases, with 13 bases between. The CDR3 reads CATSDSRTDVAFF. CDR3 DNA: TGTGCCACCAGTGATTCCAGGACGGATGTAGCTTTCTTT.

The chain joins TRBV5-1 to TRBJ2-5; D assignment may be TRBD1 or TRBD2 (5 bases each). The germline gives CDR1 SGHRS, CDR2 YFSETQ. V gave up 0 bases and J gave up 3 bases, with 15 bases separating them. There are 16 residues in the CDR3. The CDR3 region has the DNA TGCGCCAGCAGCTTGGCGGGGTTCGAGGGGAAAGAGACCCAGTACTTC. Translated: CASSLAGFEGKETQYF.

This clonotype has more than one count but fewer than ten. V usage is TRBV7-9 and J usage is TRBJ2-2; D possibly corresponds to TRBD1 (6 bases). Germline V CDR1 and CDR2: SEHNR, FQNEAQ (reference sequence). V gave up 2 bases and J gave up 4 bases, with 8 bases separating them. The CDR3 has 14 amino acids. CDR3 nucleotide sequence: TGTGCCAGCAGCTTACAGGGGTTCACCGGGGAGCTGTTTTTT. Translating it yields CASSLQGFTGELFF.

V is TRBV7-6 and J is TRBJ2-7; TRBD2 matches 10 bases. V trimming: 5 bases; J trimming: 2 bases; junction bases outside the gene matches: 6. Germline V lookup: CDR1 SGHVS, CDR2 FNYEAQ. The CDR3 is made up of 15 amino acids. The CDR3 DNA reads TGTGCCAGCAGCCTCGATACTAGCGGGACCTACGAGCAGTACTTC. Protein product: CASSLDTSGTYEQYF.

V and J are TRBV6-6 and TRBJ1-3; the D gene is possibly TRBD1 (5 bases). The CDR3 covers 14 residues. V was pared by 5 bases and J by 3 bases, with 11 bases between. Per germline, CDR1 MNHNY and CDR2 SVGAGI (reference sequence). The CDR3 loop is CASSPQGRGNTIYF. CDR3 nucleotide sequence: TGTGCCAGCAGTCCCCAGGGACGTGGAAACACCATATATTTT.

The rearrangement joins TRBV2 to TRBJ2-7; no firm D call. Per germline, CDR1 SNHLY and CDR2 FYNNEI. Trimming stripped 7 bases from V and 1 base from J, with 11 bases between. The CDR3 length is 13 residues. The CDR3 loop reads CASTSLGSYEQYF. DNA for the CDR3: TGTGCCAGCACCTCCCTAGGGTCCTACGAGCAGTACTTC.

This clonotype was seen more than once but under ten times. V and J are TRBV4-1 and TRBJ2-7, with 11 bases that match TRBD2. The J segment lost 7 bases and the V segment lost 4 bases, leaving 6 bases of the junction unmatched. The germline V gene has CDR1 MGHRA and CDR2 YSYEKL. The CDR3 spans 14 residues. The DNA for the CDR3 is TGCGCCAGCAGCCCGACTAGCGGGGTGGGAGAGCAGTACTTC. It yields the protein CASSPTSGVGEQYF.

The chain recombines TRBV7-9 with TRBJ2-7; TRBD1 matches 7 bases. Germline V gene sequence: CDR1 SEHNR, CDR2 FQNEAQ (reference sequence). V gave up 6 bases and J gave up 3 bases; unmatched junction bases: 14. This CDR3 is built from 16 residues. The CDR3 DNA follows: TGTGCCAGCAGTTCCAGTCCCGGGACAGAGATCTACGAGCAGTACTTC. Translation: CASSSSPGTEIYEQYF.

The chain links TRBV10-3 to TRBJ2-7; TRBD1 is a possible D gene (7 bases). The CDR3 length is 13 residues. V was clipped by 9 bases and J by 0 bases, with 12 bases between them. From germline, CDR1 is ENHRY and CDR2 SYGVKD. Here the CDR3 reads CAMRRDSSYEQYF. The CDR3 DNA follows: TGTGCCATGAGGAGGGACAGCTCCTACGAGCAGTACTTC.

V usage is TRBV30 and J usage is TRBJ1-1; D is unresolved. Germline V gene data show CDR1 as GTSNPN and CDR2 as SVGIG (reference sequence). Trimming cost V 2 bases and J 0 bases, with 4 bases left between them. This CDR3 has 12 residues. In DNA, the CDR3 is TGTGCCTGGAGTCGGGTGAACACTGAAGCTTTCTTT. Translating it yields CAWSRVNTEAFF.

This clonotype has just a few counts. The rearrangement joins TRBV6-2 or TRBV6-3 to TRBJ1-1, with D possibly matching TRBD1 (6 bases). The CDR3 has 13 residues. Deletions cut 3 bases from V and 5 bases from J, with 10 bases between. Per the germline V gene, CDR1 is MNHEY and CDR2 is SVGEGT. CDR3 sequence: CASSYDRMTEAFF. CDR3 bases: TGTGCCAGCAGTTATGACAGGATGACTGAAGCTTTCTTT.

V and J are TRBV12-3 or TRBV12-4 and TRBJ2-5, with 8 bases aligning to TRBD1. The CDR3 runs to 13 residues. J lost 7 bases, V lost 5 bases, and 6 bases had no gene match. CDR3 sequence reads: CASSVTGVGTQYF. As DNA, the CDR3 is TGTGCCAGCAGTGTGACAGGGGTAGGGACCCAGTACTTC.

The gene calls are TRBV12-3 or TRBV12-4 and TRBJ1-1, with 9 bases matching TRBD1. The CDR3 spans 15 residues. V was clipped by 5 bases and J by 1 base; unmatched bases: 5. Here the CDR3 reads CASSPGTGRNTEAFF. The CDR3 region has the DNA TGTGCCAGCAGTCCGGGGACAGGGAGGAACACTGAAGCTTTCTTT.

This clonotype occurred once. The gene calls are TRBV30 and TRBJ2-2; D is possibly TRBD2 (5 bases). Germline V gene lookup returns CDR1 GTSNPN and CDR2 SVGIG (reference sequence). This CDR3 is 15 amino acids long. The ends were cut back, 3 bases at V and 4 bases at J, with 15 bases in the middle. The CDR3 DNA reads TGTGCCTGGAGCGCCTGGAGCGGAGGCACCGGGGAGCTGTTTTTT. Residues: CAWSAWSGGTGELFF.

This chain joins TRBV6-6 and TRBJ2-7; 8 bases fit TRBD2. Trimming cost V 5 bases and J 3 bases; bases outside gene matches: 12. The germline gives CDR1 MNHNY, CDR2 SVGAGI (reference sequence). This CDR3 has 16 residues. The CDR3 DNA sequence: TGTGCCAGCAGTCCCCGGGTCGGGACTAGTTTCTACGAGCAGTACTTC. Encoded protein: CASSPRVGTSFYEQYF.

The chain couples TRBV20-1 to TRBJ2-3; tentatively, D is TRBD1 (5 bases). Germline V gives CDR1 DFQATT, CDR2 SNEGSKA (reference sequence). The CDR3 runs 14 residues. V was clipped by 0 bases and J by 6 bases, with 13 bases between them. CDR3: CSARDGAETDTQYF. CDR3 nucleotide sequence: TGCAGTGCTAGAGATGGGGCAGAAACTGATACGCAGTATTTT.

This clonotype has just a few counts. The chain carries TRBV3-1 and TRBJ2-5; 10 bases align to TRBD2. Germline CDR1 reads LGHDT; CDR2 reads YNNKEL (reference sequence). Trimming cost V 3 bases and J 7 bases; bases outside gene matches: 5. CDR3 size: 14 residues. The DNA of the CDR3 is TGTGCCAGCAGCCATCTAAGCGGGGGGGCGACCCAGTACTTC. It translates to CASSHLSGGATQYF.